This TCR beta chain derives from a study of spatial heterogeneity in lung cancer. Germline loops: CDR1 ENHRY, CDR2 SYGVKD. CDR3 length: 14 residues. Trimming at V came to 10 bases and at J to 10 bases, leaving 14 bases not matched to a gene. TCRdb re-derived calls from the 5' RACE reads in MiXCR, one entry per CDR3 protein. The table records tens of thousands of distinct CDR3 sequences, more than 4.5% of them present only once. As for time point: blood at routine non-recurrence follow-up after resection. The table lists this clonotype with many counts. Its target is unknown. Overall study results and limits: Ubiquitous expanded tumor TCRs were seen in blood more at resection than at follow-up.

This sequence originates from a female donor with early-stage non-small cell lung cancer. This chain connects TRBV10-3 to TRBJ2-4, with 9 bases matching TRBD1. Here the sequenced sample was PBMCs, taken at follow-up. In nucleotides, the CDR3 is TGTGCCACCGGGGACAGGGCCGAAAATAGGATTCAGTACTTC. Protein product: CATGDRAENRIQYF.